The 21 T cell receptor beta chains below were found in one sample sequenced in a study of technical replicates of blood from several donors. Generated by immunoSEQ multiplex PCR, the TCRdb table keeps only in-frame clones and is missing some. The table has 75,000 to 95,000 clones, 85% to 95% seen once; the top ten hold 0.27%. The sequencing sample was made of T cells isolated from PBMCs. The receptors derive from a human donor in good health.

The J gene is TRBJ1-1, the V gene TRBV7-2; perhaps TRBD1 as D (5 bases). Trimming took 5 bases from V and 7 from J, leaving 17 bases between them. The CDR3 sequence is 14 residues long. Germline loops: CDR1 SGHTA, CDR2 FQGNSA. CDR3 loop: CASSPHDDSHEAFF. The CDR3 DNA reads TGTGCCAGCAGCCCCCATGACGACAGTCATGAAGCTTTCTTT.

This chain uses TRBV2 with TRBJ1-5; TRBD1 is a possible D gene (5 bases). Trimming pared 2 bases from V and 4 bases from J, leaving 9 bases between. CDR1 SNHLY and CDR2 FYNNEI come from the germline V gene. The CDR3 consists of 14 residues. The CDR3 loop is CASSELTGNQPQHF. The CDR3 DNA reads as TGTGCCAGCAGTGAACTCACAGGAAATCAGCCCCAGCATTTT.

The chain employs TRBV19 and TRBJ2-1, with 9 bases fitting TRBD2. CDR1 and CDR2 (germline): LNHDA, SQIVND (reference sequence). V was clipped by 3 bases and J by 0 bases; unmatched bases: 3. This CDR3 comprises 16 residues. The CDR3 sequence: CASSIPSGTSYNEQFF. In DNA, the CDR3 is TGTGCCAGTAGTATCCCTAGCGGGACCTCCTACAATGAGCAGTTCTTC. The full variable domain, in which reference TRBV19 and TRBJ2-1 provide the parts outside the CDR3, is DGGITQSPKYLFRKEGQNVTLSCEQNLNHDAMYWYRQDPGQGLRLIYYSQIVNDFQKGDIAEGYSVSREKKESFPLTVTSAQKNPTAFYLCASSIPSGTSYNEQFFGPGTRLTVL.

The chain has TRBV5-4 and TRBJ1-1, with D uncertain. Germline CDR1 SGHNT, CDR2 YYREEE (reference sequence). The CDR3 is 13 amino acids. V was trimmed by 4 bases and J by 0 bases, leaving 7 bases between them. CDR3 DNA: TGTGCCAGCAGCCCGACAATGAACACTGAAGCTTTCTTT. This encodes CASSPTMNTEAFF.

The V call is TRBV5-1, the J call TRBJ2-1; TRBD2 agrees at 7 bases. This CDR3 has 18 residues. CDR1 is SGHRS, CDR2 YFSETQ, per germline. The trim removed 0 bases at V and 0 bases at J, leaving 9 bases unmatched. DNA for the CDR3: TGCGCCAGCAGCTTGGGGACTAGTGGGGTTAGCTCCTACAATGAGCAGTTCTTC. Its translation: CASSLGTSGVSSYNEQFF. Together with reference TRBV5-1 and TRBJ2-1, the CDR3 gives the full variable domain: KAGVTQTPRYLIKTRGQQVTLSCSPISGHRSVSWYQQTPGQGLQFLFEYFSETQRNKGNFPGRFSGRQFSNSRSEMNVSTLELGDSALYLCASSLGTSGVSSYNEQFFGPGTRLTVL.

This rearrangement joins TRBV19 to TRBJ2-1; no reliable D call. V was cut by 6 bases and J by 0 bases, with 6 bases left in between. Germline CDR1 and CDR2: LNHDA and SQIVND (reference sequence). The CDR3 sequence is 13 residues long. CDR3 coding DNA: TGTGCCAGTAGCGGTAGCTCCTACAATGAGCAGTTCTTC. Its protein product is CASSGSSYNEQFF.

The DNA of the CDR3 is TGTGCCAGCAGTATGACGCGGGGTGACAATGAGCAGTTCTTC. Protein: CASSMTRGDNEQFF. The genes are TRBV27 and TRBJ2-1; TRBD2 is a possible D gene (6 bases). The V end was cut by 5 bases, the J end by 5 bases, with 13 bases between. The CDR3 runs to 14 residues. The germline V gene encodes CDR1 MNHEY and CDR2 SMNVEV (reference sequence).

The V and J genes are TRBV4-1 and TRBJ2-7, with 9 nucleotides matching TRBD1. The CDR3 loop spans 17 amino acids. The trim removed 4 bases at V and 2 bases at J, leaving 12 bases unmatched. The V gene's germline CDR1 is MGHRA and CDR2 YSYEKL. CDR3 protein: CASSPLLRDRATYEQYF. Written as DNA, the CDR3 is TGCGCCAGCAGCCCGCTCCTCCGGGACAGGGCAACCTACGAGCAGTACTTC.

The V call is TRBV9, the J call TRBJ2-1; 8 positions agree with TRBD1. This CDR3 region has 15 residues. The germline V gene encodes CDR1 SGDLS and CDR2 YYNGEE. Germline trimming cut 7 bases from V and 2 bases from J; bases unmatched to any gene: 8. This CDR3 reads CASGRTGLTYNEQFF. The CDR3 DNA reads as TGTGCCAGCGGAAGGACAGGGTTGACCTACAATGAGCAGTTCTTC.

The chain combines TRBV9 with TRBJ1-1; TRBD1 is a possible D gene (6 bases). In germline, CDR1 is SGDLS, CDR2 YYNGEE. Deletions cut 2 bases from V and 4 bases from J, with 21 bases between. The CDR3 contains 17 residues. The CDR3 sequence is CASSVGGGLRTGTEAFF. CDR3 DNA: TGTGCCAGCAGCGTTGGGGGGGGCCTGCGGACCGGCACTGAAGCTTTCTTT. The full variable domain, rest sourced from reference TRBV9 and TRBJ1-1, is DSGVTQTPKHLITATGQRVTLRCSPRSGDLSVYWYQQSLDQGLQFLIQYYNGEERAKGNILERFSAQQFPDLHSELNLSSLELGDSALYFCASSVGGGLRTGTEAFFGQGTRLTVV.

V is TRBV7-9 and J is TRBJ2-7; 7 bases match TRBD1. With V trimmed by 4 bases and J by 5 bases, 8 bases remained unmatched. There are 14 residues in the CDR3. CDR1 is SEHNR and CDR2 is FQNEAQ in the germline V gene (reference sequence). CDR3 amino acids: CASSSRITGDEQYF. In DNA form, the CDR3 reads TGTGCCAGCAGCTCGAGAATAACAGGGGACGAGCAGTACTTC.

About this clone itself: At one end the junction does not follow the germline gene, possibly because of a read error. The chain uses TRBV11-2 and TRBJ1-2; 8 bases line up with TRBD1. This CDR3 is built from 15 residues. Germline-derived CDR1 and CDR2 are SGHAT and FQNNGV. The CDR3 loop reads CASSSPRGPFYRYTF. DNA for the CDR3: TGTGCCAGCAGCTCGCCCAGGGGGCCCTTCTATCGCTACACCTTC.

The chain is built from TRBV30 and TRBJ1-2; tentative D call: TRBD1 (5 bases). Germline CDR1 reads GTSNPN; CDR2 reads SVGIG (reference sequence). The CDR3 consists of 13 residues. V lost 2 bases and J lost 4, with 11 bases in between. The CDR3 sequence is CAWSPQGGYGYTF. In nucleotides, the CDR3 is TGTGCCTGGAGTCCCCAGGGTGGCTATGGCTACACCTTC. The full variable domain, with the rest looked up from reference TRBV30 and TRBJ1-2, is SQTIHQWPATLVQPVGSPLSLECTVEGTSNPNLYWYRQAAGRGLQLLFYSVGIGQISSEVPQNLSASRPQDRQFILSSKKLLLSDSGFYLCAWSPQGGYGYTFGSGTRLTVV.

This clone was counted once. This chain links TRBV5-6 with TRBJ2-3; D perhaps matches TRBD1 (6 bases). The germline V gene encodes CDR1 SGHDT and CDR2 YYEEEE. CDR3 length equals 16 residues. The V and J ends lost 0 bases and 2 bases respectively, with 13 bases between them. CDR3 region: CASSLVTGIFTDTQYF. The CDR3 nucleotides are TGTGCCAGCAGCTTGGTTACAGGGATCTTCACAGATACGCAGTATTTT. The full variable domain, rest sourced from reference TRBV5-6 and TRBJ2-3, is DAGVTQSPTHLIKTRGQQVTLRCSPKSGHDTVSWYQQALGQGPQFIFQYYEEEERQRGNFPDRFSGHQFPNYSSELNVNALLLGDSALYLCASSLVTGIFTDTQYFGPGTRLTVL.

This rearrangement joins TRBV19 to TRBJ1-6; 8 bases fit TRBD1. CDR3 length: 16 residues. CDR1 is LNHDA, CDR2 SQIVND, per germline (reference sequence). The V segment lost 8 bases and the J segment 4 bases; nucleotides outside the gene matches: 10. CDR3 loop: CASSSPTGAYNSPLHF. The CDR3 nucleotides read TGTGCCAGTTCTTCGCCGACAGGGGCATATAATTCACCCCTCCACTTT.

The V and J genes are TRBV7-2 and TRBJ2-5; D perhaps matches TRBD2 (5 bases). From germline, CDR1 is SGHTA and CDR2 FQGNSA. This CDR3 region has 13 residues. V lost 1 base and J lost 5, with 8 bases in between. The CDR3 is CASSLGVAETQYF. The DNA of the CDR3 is TGTGCCAGCAGCTTAGGTGTAGCGGAGACCCAGTACTTC.

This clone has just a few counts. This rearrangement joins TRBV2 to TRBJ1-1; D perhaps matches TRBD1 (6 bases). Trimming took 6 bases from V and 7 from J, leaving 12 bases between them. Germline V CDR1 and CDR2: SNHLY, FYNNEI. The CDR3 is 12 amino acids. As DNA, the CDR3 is TGTGCCAGCAGGAACAGGGAGAGTGAAGCTTTCTTT. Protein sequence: CASRNRESEAFF.

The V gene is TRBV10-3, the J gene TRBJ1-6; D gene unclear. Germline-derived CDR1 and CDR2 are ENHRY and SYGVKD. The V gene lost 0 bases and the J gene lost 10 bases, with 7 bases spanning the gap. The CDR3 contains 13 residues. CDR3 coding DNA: TGTGCCATCAGTGAGTCTGGAGGATCACCCCTCCACTTT. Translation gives CAISESGGSPLHF.

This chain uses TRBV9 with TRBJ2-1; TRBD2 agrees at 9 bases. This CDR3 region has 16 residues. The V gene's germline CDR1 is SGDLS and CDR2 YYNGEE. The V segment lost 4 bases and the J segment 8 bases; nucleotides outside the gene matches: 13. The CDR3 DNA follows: TGTGCCAGCAGCCCCCGTTCCGGGACTAGCATGTATGAGCAGTTCTTC. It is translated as CASSPRSGTSMYEQFF.

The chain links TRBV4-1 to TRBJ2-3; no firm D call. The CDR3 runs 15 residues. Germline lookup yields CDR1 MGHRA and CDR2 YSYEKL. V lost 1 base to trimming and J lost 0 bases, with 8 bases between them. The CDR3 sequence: CASSQVSLSTDTQYF. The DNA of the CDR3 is TGCGCCAGCAGCCAAGTTTCCTTGAGCACAGATACGCAGTATTTT.

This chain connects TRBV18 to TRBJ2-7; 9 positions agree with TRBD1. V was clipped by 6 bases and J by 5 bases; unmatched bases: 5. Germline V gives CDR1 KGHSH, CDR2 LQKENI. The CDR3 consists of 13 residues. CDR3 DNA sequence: TGTGCCAGCTCGGGACAGGGTCCCCACGAGCAGTACTTC. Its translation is CASSGQGPHEQYF.